This TCR beta chain came from a study of cytomegalovirus exposure and HLA in healthy donors. Study-level results: Cytomegalovirus association was assigned to 170 or so TCR beta chains.

The V gene's germline CDR1 is SGHRS and CDR2 YFSETQ. J lost 2 bases, V lost 0 bases, and 3 bases had no gene match. The CDR3 consists of 16 residues. Primers included in the PCR were 60 Vbeta and 13 Jbeta primers. Method: immunoSEQ multiplex PCR; TCRdb's copy keeps in-frame clones and lacks some. Among about 200,000 clones listed, around 84% were seen once. To note about this clone: Its antigen is unidentified.

The receptor was derived from a woman younger than 35 in good health and CMV-seronegative. The sequenced material came from PBMCs. V and J are TRBV5-1 and TRBJ2-2; 8 bases are a match to TRBD2. CDR3 sequence (DNA): TGCGCCAGCAGCTTGGGGACTAGCAGAAACACCGGGGAGCTGTTTTTT. It encodes CASSLGTSRNTGELFF.